This entry describes one T cell receptor (beta chain). TCRdb keeps only in-frame clones here, not all; method: immunoSEQ multiplex PCR. Here the sample spans about 120,000 clones, 90% being singletons. These data belong to a study of T cell responses to AZD1222 COVID-19 vaccine. J was trimmed by 1 base and V by 5 bases; bases with no gene match: 3. The CDR3 consists of 14 residues. Germline CDR1 reads SNHLY; CDR2 reads FYNNEI. This material consisted of peripheral blood, taken on day 0 of AZD1222 vaccination. The gene calls are TRBV2 and TRBJ2-7; 9 positions agree with TRBD2. The TCR was taken from an adult in good health. The CDR3: CASSLAGVSYEQYF. The CDR3 DNA is TGTGCCAGCAGTTTAGCGGGAGTTTCCTACGAGCAGTACTTC.